This is a list of T cell receptor beta chains from one sample in a study of blood T cell repertoires in COVID-19. The protocol was immunoSEQ multiplex PCR, while the TCRdb copy is restricted to in-frame clones and leaves out a portion. The top ten clones hold about 45% of a sample with 85,000 or so clones, approximately 80% of them seen once. The sequencing input was peripheral blood. Source of these receptors: a man at least 80 years old with acute or convalescent COVID-19. Each CDR3 is given with its conserved first and last residue. D genes are given only for firm matches. Only some rows state a clone size, as once, few, many or a class for expanded clones.

len | d_gene | j_gene | abundance | v_gene | CDR3aa | CDR3nt
11 | - | TRBJ2-1 | - | TRBV29-1 | CSVRQANKQFF | TGCAGCGTAAGACAGGCAAACAAGCAGTTCTTC
17 | - | TRBJ1-6 | - | TRBV6-2/TRBV6-3 | CASSYRQSWYDNSPLHF | TGTGCCAGCAGTTACCGACAGAGCTGGTACGATAATTCACCCCTCCACTTT
17 | TRBD1 | TRBJ2-2 | - | TRBV5-1 | CASSLSLGQGDTGELFF | TGCGCCAGCAGCTTGTCTCTCGGACAGGGGGACACCGGGGAGCTGTTTTTT
14 | TRBD2 | TRBJ2-3 | - | TRBV7-3 | CASSLTAGRDTQYF | TGTGCCAGCAGCTTAACAGCGGGGCGGGATACGCAGTATTTT
15 | TRBD1 | TRBJ2-7 | - | TRBV7-2 | CASSLHGTGPYEQYF | TGTGCCAGCAGCTTACACGGGACAGGGCCCTACGAGCAGTACTTC
16 | TRBD2 | TRBJ2-1 | few | TRBV3-1/TRBV3-2 | CASSQEMSGGYNEQFF | TGTGCCAGCAGCCAAGAAATGAGCGGGGGTTACAATGAGCAGTTCTTC
13 | TRBD1 | TRBJ2-5 | - | TRBV28 | CASSKGQGETQYF | TGTGCCAGCAGTAAGGGACAGGGGGAGACCCAGTACTTC
15 | TRBD2 | TRBJ2-3 | - | TRBV4-3 | CASSPSTSGGDTQYF | TGCGCCAGCAGCCCAAGTACTAGCGGTGGAGATACGCAGTATTTT
15 | TRBD1 | TRBJ1-2 | - | TRBV14 | CASSQATGGWYGYTF | TGTGCCAGCAGCCAGGCAACAGGGGGCTGGTATGGCTACACCTTC
14 | - | TRBJ2-3 | many | TRBV5-1 | CASSPDSHTDTQYF | TGCGCCAGCAGCCCCGACAGTCACACAGATACGCAGTATTTT
13 | - | TRBJ1-1 | - | TRBV18 | CASSPRGDTEAFF | TGTGCCAGCTCACCAAGGGGTGACACTGAAGCTTTCTTT
16 | - | TRBJ1-3 | - | TRBV7-9 | CASSLVFQGYGNTIYF | TGTGCCAGCAGCTTAGTTTTCCAGGGGTATGGAAACACCATATATTTT
14 | TRBD1 | TRBJ2-7 | - | TRBV18 | CASSPQGQPYEQYF | TGTGCCAGCTCACCACAGGGACAGCCCTACGAGCAGTACTTC
14 | - | TRBJ1-2 | - | TRBV5-4 | CASSFGSANYGYTF | TGTGCCAGCAGCTTTGGTTCAGCTAACTATGGCTACACCTTC
12 | - | TRBJ1-2 | - | TRBV28 | CASSLTPLGYTF | TGTGCCAGCAGTTTAACCCCACTTGGCTACACCTTC
13 | - | TRBJ1-1 | - | TRBV7-9 | CASSLTRETEAFF | TGTGCCAGCAGCTTAACGAGAGAAACTGAAGCTTTCTTT
14 | - | TRBJ1-6 | - | TRBV5-1 | CASSLETANSPLHF | TGCGCCAGCAGCTTGGAGACAGCTAATTCACCCCTCCACTTT
13 | - | TRBJ1-2 | - | TRBV11-2 | CASSLWENGGYTF | TGTGCCAGCAGCTTATGGGAGAATGGTGGCTACACCTTC
14 | - | TRBJ2-5 | - | TRBV5-1 | CASSPRLTKETQYF | TGCGCCAGCAGCCCCCGACTTACCAAAGAGACCCAGTACTTC
15 | - | TRBJ2-5 | few | TRBV12-5 | CASGLGLIAVETQYF | TGTGCTAGTGGTTTGGGGCTTATAGCTGTAGAGACCCAGTACTTC
15 | - | TRBJ1-5 | - | TRBV18 | CASSPEKGSNQPQHF | TGTGCCAGCTCACCGGAGAAGGGGAGCAATCAGCCCCAGCATTTT
17 | TRBD1 | TRBJ2-2 | - | TRBV3-1/TRBV3-2 | CASSHRSGTATTGELFF | TGTGCCAGCAGCCATAGATCCGGGACAGCCACCACCGGGGAGCTGTTTTTT
18 | TRBD1 | TRBJ2-2 | few | TRBV24-1 | CATSDTTGTGGITGELFF | TGTGCCACCAGTGACACAACCGGGACAGGGGGGATCACCGGGGAGCTGTTTTTT
18 | - | TRBJ1-1 | - | TRBV18 | CASSPRISTGTSSTEAFF | TGTGCCAGCTCACCCAGGATAAGCACAGGGACGTCGAGCACTGAAGCTTTCTTT
14 | TRBD1 | TRBJ2-5 | - | TRBV19 | CASGVQGARETQYF | TGTGCCAGTGGTGTCCAGGGGGCTCGAGAGACCCAGTACTTC
13 | TRBD1 | TRBJ1-1 | - | TRBV28 | CASSRPDRQEAFF | TGTGCCAGCAGCCGCCCGGACAGGCAAGAAGCTTTCTTT
13 | TRBD1 | TRBJ2-7 | - | TRBV29-1 | CSVERDRGYEQYF | TGCAGCGTTGAAAGGGACAGGGGCTACGAGCAGTACTTC
15 | - | TRBJ1-5 | - | TRBV4-1 | CASSPGTASRQPQHF | TGCGCCAGCAGCCCCGGGACTGCGAGTCGACAGCCCCAGCATTTT
15 | - | TRBJ2-5 | - | TRBV25-1 | CASSEYEAGKETQYF | TGTGCCAGCAGTGAATACGAGGCAGGGAAAGAGACCCAGTACTTC
16 | - | TRBJ1-5 | - | TRBV6-1 | CASRETGTTSNQPQHF | TGTGCCAGCAGGGAAACCGGGACAACAAGCAATCAGCCCCAGCATTTT
11 | - | TRBJ2-3 | - | TRBV7-9 | CASNAPDTQYF | TGTGCCAGCAATGCGCCAGATACGCAGTATTTT
16 | - | TRBJ1-4 | - | TRBV27 | CASSLLERGGREKLFF | TGTGCCAGCAGTTTATTGGAACGAGGGGGTAGGGAAAAACTGTTTTTT
14 | TRBD1 | TRBJ1-4 | - | TRBV7-2 | CASNIGPIGQGLFF | TGTGCCAGCAATATTGGTCCTATTGGACAGGGGTTGTTTTTT
14 | - | TRBJ2-1 | - | TRBV4-1 | CASSPGHQSNEQFF | TGCGCCAGCAGCCCGGGACACCAAAGCAATGAGCAGTTCTTC
15 | - | TRBJ2-2 | - | TRBV18 | CASSPGHHNTGELFF | TGTGCCAGCTCACCAGGGCACCATAACACCGGGGAGCTGTTTTTT
14 | - | TRBJ2-5 | once | TRBV2 | CASSWGSVQETQYF | TGTGCCAGCAGTTGGGGCAGCGTCCAAGAGACCCAGTACTTC
14 | - | TRBJ1-1 | - | TRBV18 | CASSSGLTNTEAFF | TGTGCCAGCTCTTCCGGACTGACGAACACTGAAGCTTTCTTT
11 | - | TRBJ2-7 | - | TRBV6-5 | CASRSRGEQYF | TGTGCCAGCAGAAGTCGGGGAGAGCAGTACTTC
16 | - | TRBJ2-3 | - | TRBV5-1 | CASSLTQPPRPDTQYF | TGCGCCAGCAGCTTGACACAGCCACCCAGGCCAGATACGCAGTATTTT
17 | TRBD2 | TRBJ2-1 | - | TRBV28 | CASSFFDGRGSYNEQFF | TGTGCCAGCAGCTTTTTCGACGGGAGGGGCTCCTACAATGAGCAGTTCTTC
15 | - | TRBJ1-1 | - | TRBV7-2 | CASSLEPRRTAEAFF | TGTGCCAGCAGCTTAGAGCCCCGTCGGACTGCTGAAGCTTTCTTT
14 | TRBD2 | TRBJ2-5 | - | TRBV5-1 | CASSFLADQETQYF | TGCGCCAGCAGCTTTCTAGCGGATCAAGAGACCCAGTACTTC
15 | TRBD2 | TRBJ2-2 | - | TRBV11-2 | CASTQLAGGAGELFF | TGTGCCAGCACCCAACTAGCGGGGGGGGCCGGGGAGCTGTTTTTT
15 | TRBD2 | TRBJ2-1 | - | TRBV20-1 | CSASRGGRSYNEQFF | TGCAGTGCTAGTCGGGGCGGGAGGTCCTACAATGAGCAGTTCTTC
11 | TRBD1 | TRBJ2-1 | - | TRBV12-3/TRBV12-4 | CASSQTGEQFF | TGTGCCAGCAGCCAGACAGGGGAGCAGTTCTTC
17 | TRBD2 | TRBJ2-3 | - | TRBV10-1 | CASSESRSSGSTDTQYF | TGCGCCAGCAGTGAGTCGAGGTCTAGCGGTAGCACAGATACGCAGTATTTT
14 | - | TRBJ1-3 | - | TRBV30 | CAWSFTTSGNTIYF | TGTGCCTGGAGTTTTACAACCTCAGGAAACACCATATATTTT
14 | TRBD1 | TRBJ1-5 | once | TRBV19 | CAGSMGDRNQPQHF | TGTGCCGGATCCATGGGGGACAGGAATCAGCCCCAGCATTTT
13 | - | TRBJ2-3 | - | TRBV28 | CASNSGPTDTQYF | TGTGCCAGCAATTCAGGGCCGACAGATACGCAGTATTTT
11 | - | TRBJ2-1 | - | TRBV7-2 | CASSPEGYQFF | TGTGCCAGCAGCCCCGAGGGATACCAGTTCTTC
13 | TRBD1 | TRBJ1-1 | once | TRBV6-5 | CASMLRQGAEAFF | TGTGCCAGCATGCTTCGACAGGGGGCTGAAGCTTTCTTT